Below are 7 T cell receptor beta chains sequenced from a single sample in a study of shared clonotypes between healthy human individuals. Selected positively for CCR7 and CD45RO-negative, naive CD8 cells excluded terminally differentiated effector memory CD45RA+ cells. Here immunoSEQ multiplex PCR was the method, and the copy in TCRdb shows in-frame clones only, minus some. This sample carries 500,000 to 700,000 clones, around 96% of them seen once, and the ten largest clones take 0.095% to 0.14%. Specimen: naive CD8+ T cells sorted from blood. The receptor source for this set is a woman in her twenties or thirties in good health.

This chain's CDR3 is CASSYPVDRGKAVNEKLFF. CDR3 DNA sequence: TGTGCCAGCAGCTATCCCGTGGACAGGGGAAAAGCAGTTAATGAAAAACTGTTTTTT. V usage is TRBV7-9 and J usage is TRBJ1-4; 9 bases are shared with TRBD1. The germline V gene has CDR1 SEHNR and CDR2 FQNEAQ (reference sequence). The CDR3 consists of 19 residues. The V segment lost 4 bases and the J segment 4 bases; nucleotides outside the gene matches: 16.

The chain carries TRBV7-9 and TRBJ2-7; 9 bases are shared with TRBD1. V lost 1 base and J lost 3; bases outside the gene matches: 7. CDR1 is SEHNR, CDR2 FQNEAQ, per germline (reference sequence). This CDR3 is built from 16 residues. CDR3 in amino acids: CASSLGGTGKDYEQYF. DNA for the CDR3: TGTGCCAGCAGCTTAGGGGGGACAGGGAAGGACTACGAGCAGTACTTC.

The chain employs TRBV1 and TRBJ2-3; TRBD1 was called by the table and not checked on the DNA. TRBV1 corresponds to a pseudogene. This CDR3 has 16 amino acids. The CDR3 loop reads CTSSPPRDRNTDTQYF. The DNA for the CDR3 is TGCACCAGCAGCCCCCCCCGGGACAGGAACACAGATACGCAGTATTTT.

The chain links TRBV4-1 to TRBJ2-1; 7 nucleotides align to TRBD2. J lost 6 bases, V lost 5 bases, and 13 bases had no gene match. Germline-derived CDR1 and CDR2 are MGHRA and YSYEKL. The CDR3 totals 16 residues. The CDR3 nucleotides are TGCGCCAGCAGCGACGAGGAGCGGGAAAGGTTCAATGAGCAGTTCTTC. Translation: CASSDEERERFNEQFF.

The chain carries TRBV28 and TRBJ1-2; D unresolved. V dropped 5 bases and J dropped 4 bases, with 5 bases sitting between them. This CDR3 comprises 11 residues. The V gene's germline CDR1 is MDHEN and CDR2 SYDVKM. As DNA, the CDR3 is TGTGCCAGCAGTCCAGGCTATGGCTACACCTTC. Its translation: CASSPGYGYTF.

The chain links TRBV27 to TRBJ2-7, with 9 nucleotides matching TRBD1. V trimming: 3 bases; J trimming: 5 bases; junction bases outside the gene matches: 2. Germline V lookup: CDR1 MNHEY, CDR2 SMNVEV (reference sequence). The CDR3 covers 13 residues. CDR3 amino acids: CASSFDRGNEQYF. CDR3 bases: TGTGCCAGCAGTTTTGACAGGGGGAACGAGCAGTACTTC.

The chain links TRBV14 to TRBJ1-3; D gene unclear. Germline lookup yields CDR1 SGHDN and CDR2 FVKESK. This CDR3 has 14 residues. Trimming stripped 4 bases from V and 0 bases from J, with 7 bases between. CDR3 sequence: CASSPSISGNTIYF. The CDR3 nucleotides are TGTGCCAGCAGCCCCTCGATCTCTGGAAACACCATATATTTT.